The rows below give T cell receptor beta chains drawn from one sample of a study of OX40 agonist ivuxolimab in advanced cancers. The method was immunoSEQ multiplex PCR; TCRdb's version includes in-frame clones alone and lacks a portion of them. The profile shows fewer than 50,000 clones, around four fifths of them singletons. Sequencing was performed on CD4+ or CD8+ T cells sorted from blood, taken in a trial of the OX40 agonist ivuxolimab. The source of these receptors is an adult with an advanced solid tumor such as melanoma, head and neck, liver or kidney cancer. Each CDR3 is given with its conserved first and last residue. D genes are given only for firm matches. Only part of the rows carry a size: once, few, many, or a class if the clone is expanded.

abundance,d_gene,j_gene,v_gene,CDR3nt,CDR3aa
-,TRBD2,TRBJ2-1,TRBV4-1,TGCGCCAGCAGCCAACCTCCGCTAGCGGTAGCCTACAATGAGCAGTTCTTC,CASSQPPLAVAYNEQFF
-,TRBD1,TRBJ1-3,TRBV7-2,TGTGCCAGCAGCTCGACAGGGGGGGCCGGAAACACCATATATTTT,CASSSTGGAGNTIYF
-,-,TRBJ2-3,TRBV18,TGTGCCAGCTCCCCTTCCGATACGCAGTATTTT,CASSPSDTQYF
-,-,TRBJ2-3,TRBV28,TGTGCCAGCAGTTTATTAGGTGGGAGCTTAGATACGCAGTATTTT,CASSLLGGSLDTQYF
-,-,TRBJ2-1,TRBV14,TGTGCCAGCAGCCCCCGGTCGCTCGATGAGCAGTTCTTC,CASSPRSLDEQFF
-,TRBD2,TRBJ2-6,TRBV7-2,TGTGCCAGCAGCCTCAGCGGGAGGGCCTCTGGGGCCAACGTCCTGACTTTC,CASSLSGRASGANVLTF
medium-sized,-,TRBJ1-2,TRBV2,TGTGCCAGCAGCCCAGGGCCGCGCTATGGCTACACCTTC,CASSPGPRYGYTF
-,TRBD2,TRBJ2-7,TRBV5-6,TGTGCCAGCAGCTCCGGTGGCCCAGCGGGAGGGCCGTACGAGCAGTACTTC,CASSSGGPAGGPYEQYF
-,TRBD2,TRBJ2-1,TRBV5-4,TGTGCCAGCAGCTTGACTAGCGGATACTACAATGAGCAGTTCTTC,CASSLTSGYYNEQFF
-,-,TRBJ1-1,TRBV6-1,TGTGCCAGCAGCGTCCCGGGGGGCGGAAGGAATGAAGCTTTCTTT,CASSVPGGGRNEAFF
-,-,TRBJ1-3,TRBV30,TGTGCCTGGAGCCCGAAAGGAAACACCATATATTTT,CAWSPKGNTIYF
-,TRBD1,TRBJ1-2,TRBV6-4,TGTGCCAGCAGTGACCCGGACAGGGCTGGCTACACCTTC,CASSDPDRAGYTF
-,TRBD1,TRBJ1-1,TRBV25-1,TGTGCCAGCAGTGAGCCGATGGGACAGGGGAACACTGAAGCTTTCTTT,CASSEPMGQGNTEAFF
-,-,TRBJ2-1,TRBV7-3,TGTGCCAGCAGCTTTTACAGGTTGGGGGGTGAGCAGTTCTTC,CASSFYRLGGEQFF
-,-,TRBJ1-3,TRBV19,TGTGCCAGTAGCCAGAGTAGAAACACCATATATTTT,CASSQSRNTIYF
few,-,TRBJ2-1,TRBV5-1,TGCGCCACCTCTCCAGGGTCGGCCAATGAGCAGTTCTTC,CATSPGSANEQFF
-,TRBD1,TRBJ2-1,TRBV13,TGTGCCAGCAGCCCGACTGTGGGGACAGGGGCCTACAATGAGCAGTTCTTC,CASSPTVGTGAYNEQFF
-,-,TRBJ1-1,TRBV29-1,TGCAGCGCCCTGGACAGCTTGAACACTGAAGCTTTCTTT,CSALDSLNTEAFF
-,-,TRBJ1-2,TRBV5-1,TGCGCCAGCAGATGGGGAGGGAACTATGGCTACACCTTC,CASRWGGNYGYTF
-,-,TRBJ2-3,TRBV9,TGTGCCAGCAGCGTAGATACTACAAGAGCTTCAAATACGCAGTATTTT,CASSVDTTRASNTQYF
-,TRBD1,TRBJ2-7,TRBV7-9,TGTGCCAGCAGCTTAGCAGGGACAGGGGGCTACGAGCAGTACTTC,CASSLAGTGGYEQYF
-,-,TRBJ2-7,TRBV5-6,TGTGCCAGCACCCCAGCCCTTAGGACGGGCGACGAGCAGTACTTC,CASTPALRTGDEQYF
-,-,TRBJ2-3,TRBV11-3,TGTGCCAGCAGCTTATATGAGGGAGAGACAGATACGCAGTATTTT,CASSLYEGETDTQYF
-,TRBD1,TRBJ1-5,TRBV2,TGTGCCAGCAGGCAGGGGGAAAATCAGCCCCAGCATTTT,CASRQGENQPQHF
-,-,TRBJ2-2,TRBV7-9,TGTGCCAGCGGCCTACTAGGGACCGGGGAGCTGTTTTTT,CASGLLGTGELFF
-,TRBD1,TRBJ1-2,TRBV6-6,TGTGCCAGCAGCGTAGACAGGGGAGGGGTCGGCTACACCTTC,CASSVDRGGVGYTF
-,TRBD1,TRBJ2-7,TRBV18,TGTGCCAGCTCGCCCCGACAGGGTTCGAGGTACGAGCAGTACTTC,CASSPRQGSRYEQYF
-,-,TRBJ2-1,TRBV4-1,TGCGCCAGCAGCCAAGGGGTAGCGGTAACCTACAATGGGCAGTTCTTC,CASSQGVAVTYNGQFF
-,TRBD2,TRBJ2-5,TRBV7-9,TGTGCCAGCAGCTTGCCCGGGACTAGCGGGAGTCAGACCCAGTACTTC,CASSLPGTSGSQTQYF
-,-,TRBJ2-1,TRBV7-8,TGTGCCAGCGGCACCGGGACTCAATTCTACAATGAGCAGTTCTTC,CASGTGTQFYNEQFF
-,TRBD1,TRBJ1-1,TRBV5-4,TGTGCCAGCAGCCTAGGACAGGGGGCGGGAAACACTGAAGCTTTCTTT,CASSLGQGAGNTEAFF
few,-,TRBJ2-2,TRBV27,TGTGCCAGCACCCGACAGGCCGCGAACACCGGGGAGCTGTTTTTT,CASTRQAANTGELFF